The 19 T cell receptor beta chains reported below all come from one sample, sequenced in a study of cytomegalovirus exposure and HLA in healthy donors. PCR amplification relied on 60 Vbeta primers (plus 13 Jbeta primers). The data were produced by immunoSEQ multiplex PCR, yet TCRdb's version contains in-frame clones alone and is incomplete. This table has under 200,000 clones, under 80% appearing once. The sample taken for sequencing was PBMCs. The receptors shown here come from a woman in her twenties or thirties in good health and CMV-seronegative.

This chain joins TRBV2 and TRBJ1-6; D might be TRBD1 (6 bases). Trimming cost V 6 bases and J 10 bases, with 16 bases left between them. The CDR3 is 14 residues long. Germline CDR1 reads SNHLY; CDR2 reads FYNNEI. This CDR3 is CASSETGSGSPLHF. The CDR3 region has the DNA TGTGCCAGCAGCGAAACAGGGTCCGGATCACCCCTCCACTTT.

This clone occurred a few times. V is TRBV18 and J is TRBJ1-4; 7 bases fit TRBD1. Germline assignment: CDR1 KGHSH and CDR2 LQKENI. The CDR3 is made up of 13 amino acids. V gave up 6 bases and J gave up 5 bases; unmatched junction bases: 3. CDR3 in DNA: TGTGCCAGCTCTGGGACAGCGAATGAAAAACTGTTTTTT. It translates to CASSGTANEKLFF.

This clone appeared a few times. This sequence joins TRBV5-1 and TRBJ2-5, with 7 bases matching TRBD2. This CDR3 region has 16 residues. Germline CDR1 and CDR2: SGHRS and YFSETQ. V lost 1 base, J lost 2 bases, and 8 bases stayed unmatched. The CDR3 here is CASSLKSGAVQETQYF. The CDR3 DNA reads TGCGCCAGCAGCTTGAAGAGCGGGGCGGTACAAGAGACCCAGTACTTC.

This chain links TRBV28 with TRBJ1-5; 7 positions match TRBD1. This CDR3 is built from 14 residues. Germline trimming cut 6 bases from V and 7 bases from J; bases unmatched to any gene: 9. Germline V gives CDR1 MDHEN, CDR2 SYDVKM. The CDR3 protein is CASSQTGLAQPQHF. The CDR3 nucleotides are TGTGCCAGCAGCCAGACAGGGCTAGCCCAGCCCCAGCATTTT.

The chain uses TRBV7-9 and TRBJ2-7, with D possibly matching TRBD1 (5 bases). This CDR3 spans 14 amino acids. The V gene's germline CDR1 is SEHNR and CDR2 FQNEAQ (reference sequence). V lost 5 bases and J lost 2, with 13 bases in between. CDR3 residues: CASSRQQGTYEQYF. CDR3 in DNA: TGTGCCAGCAGCCGACAGCAGGGAACCTACGAGCAGTACTTC.

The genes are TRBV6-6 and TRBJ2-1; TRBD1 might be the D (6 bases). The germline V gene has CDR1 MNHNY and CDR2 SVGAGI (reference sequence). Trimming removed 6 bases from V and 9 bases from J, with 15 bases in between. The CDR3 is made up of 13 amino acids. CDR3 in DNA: TGTGCCAGCAGCCTCAGCGGACAGCCTGAGCAGTTCTTC. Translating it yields CASSLSGQPEQFF.

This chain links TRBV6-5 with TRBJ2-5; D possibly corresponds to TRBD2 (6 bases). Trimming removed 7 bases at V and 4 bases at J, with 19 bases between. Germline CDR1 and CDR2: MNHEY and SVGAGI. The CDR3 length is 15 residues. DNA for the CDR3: TGTGCCAGCAAGACAACTCGGGGGTTCCCAGAGACCCAGTACTTC. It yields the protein CASKTTRGFPETQYF.

The chain's CDR3 is CASPGTGSYNEQFF. CDR3 nucleotide sequence: TGTGCCAGCCCCGGGACAGGGAGCTACAATGAGCAGTTCTTC. The chain is built from TRBV30 and TRBJ2-1; 9 positions match TRBD1. The junction had 8 bases not matched to a gene; V was cut back by 8 bases and J by 3 bases. The length of the CDR3 is 14 residues. Per the germline V gene, CDR1 is GTSNPN and CDR2 is SVGIG (reference sequence).

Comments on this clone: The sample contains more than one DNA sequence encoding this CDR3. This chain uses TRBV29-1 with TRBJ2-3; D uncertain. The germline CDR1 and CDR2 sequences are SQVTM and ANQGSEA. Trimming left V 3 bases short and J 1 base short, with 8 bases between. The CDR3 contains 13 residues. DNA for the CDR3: TGCAGCGTTGATGTACCGGGCACAGATACGCAGTATTTT. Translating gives CSVDVPGTDTQYF.

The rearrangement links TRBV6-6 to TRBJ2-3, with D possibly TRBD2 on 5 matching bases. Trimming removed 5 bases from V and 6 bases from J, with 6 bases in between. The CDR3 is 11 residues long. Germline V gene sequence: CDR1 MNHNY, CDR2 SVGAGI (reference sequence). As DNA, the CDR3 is TGTGCCAGCAGTCCGGGGGATACGCAGTATTTT. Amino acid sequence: CASSPGDTQYF.

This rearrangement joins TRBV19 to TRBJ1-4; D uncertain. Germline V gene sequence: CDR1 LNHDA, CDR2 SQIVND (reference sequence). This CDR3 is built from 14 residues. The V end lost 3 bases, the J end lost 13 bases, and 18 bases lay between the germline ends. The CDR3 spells CASSMGSAPRGLFF. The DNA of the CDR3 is TGTGCCAGTAGTATGGGCTCGGCACCACGGGGACTGTTTTTT.

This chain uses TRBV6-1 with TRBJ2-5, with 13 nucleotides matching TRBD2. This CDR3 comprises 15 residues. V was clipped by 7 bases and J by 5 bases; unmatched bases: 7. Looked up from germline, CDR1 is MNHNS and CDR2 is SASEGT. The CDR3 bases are TGTGCCAGCACCACTAGCGGGGGGGCTCGGGAGACCCAGTACTTC. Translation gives CASTTSGGARETQYF.

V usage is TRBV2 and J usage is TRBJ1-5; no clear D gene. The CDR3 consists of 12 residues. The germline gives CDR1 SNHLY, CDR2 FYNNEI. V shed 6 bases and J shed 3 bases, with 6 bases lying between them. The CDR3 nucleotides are TGTGCCAGCAGGGACTTCAATCAGCCCCAGCATTTT. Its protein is CASRDFNQPQHF. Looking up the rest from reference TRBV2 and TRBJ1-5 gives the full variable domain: EPEVTQTPSHQVTQMGQEVILRCVPISNHLYFYWYRQILGQKVEFLVSFYNNEISEKSEIFDDQFSVERPDGSNFTLKIRSTKLEDSAMYFCASRDFNQPQHFGDGTRLSIL.

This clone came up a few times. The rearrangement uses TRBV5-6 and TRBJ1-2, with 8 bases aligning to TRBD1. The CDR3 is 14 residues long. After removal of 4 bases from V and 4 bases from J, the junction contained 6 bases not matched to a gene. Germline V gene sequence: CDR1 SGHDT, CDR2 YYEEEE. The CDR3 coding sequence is TGTGCCAGCAGCCTGGACAGGGTGTTCTATGGCTACACCTTC. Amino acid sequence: CASSLDRVFYGYTF. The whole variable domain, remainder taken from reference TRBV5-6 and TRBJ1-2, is DAGVTQSPTHLIKTRGQQVTLRCSPKSGHDTVSWYQQALGQGPQFIFQYYEEEERQRGNFPDRFSGHQFPNYSSELNVNALLLGDSALYLCASSLDRVFYGYTFGSGTRLTVV.

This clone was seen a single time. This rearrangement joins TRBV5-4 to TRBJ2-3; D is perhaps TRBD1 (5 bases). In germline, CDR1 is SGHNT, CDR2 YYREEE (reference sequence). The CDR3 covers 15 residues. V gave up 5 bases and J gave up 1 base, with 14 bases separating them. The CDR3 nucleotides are TGTGCCAGCAGTATGGATCCGACAGGCACAGATACGCAGTATTTT. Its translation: CASSMDPTGTDTQYF.

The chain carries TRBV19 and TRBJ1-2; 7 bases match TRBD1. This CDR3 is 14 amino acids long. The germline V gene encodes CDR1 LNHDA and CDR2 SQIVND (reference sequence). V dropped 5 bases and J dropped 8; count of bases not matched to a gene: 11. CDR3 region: CASSRQGLEGGYTF. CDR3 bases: TGTGCCAGTAGTCGACAGGGTCTCGAGGGGGGCTACACCTTC.

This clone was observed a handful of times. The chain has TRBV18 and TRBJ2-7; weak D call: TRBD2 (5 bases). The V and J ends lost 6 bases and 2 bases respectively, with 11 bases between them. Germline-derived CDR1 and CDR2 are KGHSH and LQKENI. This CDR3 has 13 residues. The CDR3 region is CASSSGPAYEQYF. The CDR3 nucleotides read TGTGCCAGCTCGAGCGGCCCTGCCTACGAGCAGTACTTC.

Here the CDR3 reads CASSLDGYQPQHF. The CDR3, as DNA: TGCGCCAGCAGCTTGGACGGTTATCAGCCCCAGCATTTT. The chain carries TRBV5-1 and TRBJ1-5; D is ambiguous. The ends were cut back, 0 bases at V and 5 bases at J, with 6 bases in the middle. The CDR3 spans 13 residues. Germline CDR1 reads SGHRS; CDR2 reads YFSETQ.

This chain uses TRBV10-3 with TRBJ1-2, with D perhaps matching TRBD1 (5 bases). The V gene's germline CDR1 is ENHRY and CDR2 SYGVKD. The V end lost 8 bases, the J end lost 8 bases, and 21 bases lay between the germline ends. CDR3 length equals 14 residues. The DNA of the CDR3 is TGTGCCATCCAAGGCGGGGGAGGATGGGGCGGCTACACCTTC. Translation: CAIQGGGGWGGYTF.